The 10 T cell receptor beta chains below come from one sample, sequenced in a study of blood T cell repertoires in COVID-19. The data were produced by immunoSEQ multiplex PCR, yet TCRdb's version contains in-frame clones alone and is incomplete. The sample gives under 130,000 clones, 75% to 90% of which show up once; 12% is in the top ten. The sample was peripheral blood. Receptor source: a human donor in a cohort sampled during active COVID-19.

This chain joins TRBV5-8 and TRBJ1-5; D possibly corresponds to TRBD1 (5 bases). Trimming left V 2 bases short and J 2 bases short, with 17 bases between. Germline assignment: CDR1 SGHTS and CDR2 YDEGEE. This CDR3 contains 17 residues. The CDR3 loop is CASSFVHIRRGNQPQHF. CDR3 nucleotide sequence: TGTGCCAGCAGCTTTGTCCACATCCGCAGGGGCAATCAGCCCCAGCATTTT.

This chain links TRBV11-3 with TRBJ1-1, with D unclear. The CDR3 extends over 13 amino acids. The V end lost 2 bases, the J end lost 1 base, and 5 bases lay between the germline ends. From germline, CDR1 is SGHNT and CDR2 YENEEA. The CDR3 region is CASSLPGNTEAFF. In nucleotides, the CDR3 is TGTGCCAGCAGCTTACCGGGGAACACTGAAGCTTTCTTT.

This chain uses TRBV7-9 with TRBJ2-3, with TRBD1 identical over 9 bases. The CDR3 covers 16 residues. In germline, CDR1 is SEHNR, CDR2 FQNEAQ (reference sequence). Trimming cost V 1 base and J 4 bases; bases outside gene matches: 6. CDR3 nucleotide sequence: TGTGCCAGCAGCTTAGTATCGGGACAGGGTTCAGATACGCAGTATTTT. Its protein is CASSLVSGQGSDTQYF.

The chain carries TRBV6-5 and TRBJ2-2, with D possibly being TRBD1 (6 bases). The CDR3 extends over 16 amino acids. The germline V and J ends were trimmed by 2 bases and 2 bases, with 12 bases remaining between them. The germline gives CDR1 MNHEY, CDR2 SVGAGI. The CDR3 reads CASSYQGYPNTGELFF. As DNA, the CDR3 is TGTGCCAGCAGTTACCAGGGGTACCCAAACACCGGGGAGCTGTTTTTT.

CDR3: CASSSPKSGGANTEAFF. The CDR3 coding sequence is TGTGCCAGCAGCTCCCCAAAAAGCGGGGGGGCGAACACTGAAGCTTTCTTT. The rearrangement uses TRBV7-9 and TRBJ1-1; D is possibly TRBD1 (6 bases). V dropped 4 bases and J dropped 1 base, with 19 bases sitting between them. This CDR3 is built from 17 residues. Germline CDR1 and CDR2: SEHNR and FQNEAQ (reference sequence).

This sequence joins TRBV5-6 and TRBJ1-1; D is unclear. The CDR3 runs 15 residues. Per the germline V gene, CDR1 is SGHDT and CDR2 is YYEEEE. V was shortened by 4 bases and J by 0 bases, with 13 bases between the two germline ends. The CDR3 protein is CASSPLGGMNTEAFF. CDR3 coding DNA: TGTGCCAGCAGCCCCCTCGGAGGGATGAACACTGAAGCTTTCTTT.

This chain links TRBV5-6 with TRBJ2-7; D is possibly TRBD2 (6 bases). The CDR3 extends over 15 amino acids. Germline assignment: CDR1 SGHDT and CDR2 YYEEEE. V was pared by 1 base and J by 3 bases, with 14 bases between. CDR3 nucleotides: TGTGCCAGCAGCTTGTGGGGACTGCATGGCTACGAGCAGTACTTC. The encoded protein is CASSLWGLHGYEQYF.

CDR3 bases: TGCGCCAGCAGCCAAGATTATGGCGGCGCAGGCTACACCTTC. It codes for CASSQDYGGAGYTF. The J gene is TRBJ1-2, the V gene TRBV4-3; D is uncertain. The CDR3 spans 14 residues. CDR1 LGHNA and CDR2 YSLEER come from the germline V gene. Between the trimmed V and J ends, which lost 0 bases and 8 bases, there was a span of 13 bases.

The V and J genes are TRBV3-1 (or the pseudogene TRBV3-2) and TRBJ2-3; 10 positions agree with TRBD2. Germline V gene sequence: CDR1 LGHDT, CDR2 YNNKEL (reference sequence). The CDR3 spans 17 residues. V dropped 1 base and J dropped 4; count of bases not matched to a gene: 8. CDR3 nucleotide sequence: TGTGCCAGCAGCCAAGGAGGAAGCGGGGGGGCCTCAGATACGCAGTATTTT. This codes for CASSQGGSGGASDTQYF.

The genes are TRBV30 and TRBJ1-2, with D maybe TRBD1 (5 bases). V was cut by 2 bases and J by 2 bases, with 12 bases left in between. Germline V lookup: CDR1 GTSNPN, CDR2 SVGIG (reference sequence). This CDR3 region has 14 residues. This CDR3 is CAWSLGTGNYGYTF. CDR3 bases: TGTGCCTGGAGTTTGGGAACAGGCAACTATGGCTACACCTTC.